The rows below give T cell receptor beta chains drawn from one sample of a study of blood T cell repertoires in COVID-19. The protocol was immunoSEQ multiplex PCR, while the TCRdb copy is restricted to in-frame clones and leaves out a portion. The sample shows 72,000 or so clones, 75% to 95% of them seen only once. The specimen sequenced was peripheral blood. Source of these receptors: a woman over 75 with acute or convalescent COVID-19. Each CDR3 is given with its conserved first and last residue. D genes are given only for firm matches. Size values are once, few and many counts, or a class for expanded clones, and some rows have none.

CDR3 DNA: TGCGCCAGCAGCGGAGATAGCGGGACGTACGAGCAGTACTTC
CDR3 protein: CASSGDSGTYEQYF
J gene: TRBJ2-7
clone size: .
D gene: TRBD2
V gene: TRBV5-1

CDR3 DNA: TGCGCCAGCACCGAACTAGCGGGAACCTACAATGAGCAGTTCTTC
CDR3 protein: CASTELAGTYNEQFF
J gene: TRBJ2-1
clone size: .
D gene: TRBD2
V gene: TRBV5-1

CDR3 DNA: TGTGCCAGCAGTTCGGGACAGCTTTCCGGTGAGCAGTTCTTC
CDR3 protein: CASSSGQLSGEQFF
J gene: TRBJ2-1
clone size: .
D gene: TRBD1
V gene: TRBV6-2/TRBV6-3

CDR3 DNA: TGTGCCAGCAGCTTCACTAGCGGGGGCTTTAGCTCCTACGAGCAGTACTTC
CDR3 protein: CASSFTSGGFSSYEQYF
J gene: TRBJ2-7
clone size: .
D gene: TRBD2
V gene: TRBV7-2

CDR3 DNA: TGTGCCAGCAGTAACTCCCCTAGCTCCTACGAGCAGTACTTC
CDR3 protein: CASSNSPSSYEQYF
J gene: TRBJ2-7
clone size: .
D gene: .
V gene: TRBV2

CDR3 DNA: TGTGCCAGCAGTTACCTAGCGAGCTACGAGCAGTACTTC
CDR3 protein: CASSYLASYEQYF
J gene: TRBJ2-7
clone size: .
D gene: .
V gene: TRBV6-6

CDR3 DNA: TGTGCCAGCAGCTTTCGATACGGGGAGAGGACCTATAATTCACCCCTCCACTTT
CDR3 protein: CASSFRYGERTYNSPLHF
J gene: TRBJ1-6
clone size: few
D gene: .
V gene: TRBV21-1

CDR3 DNA: TGTGCCAGTAGTATTCTGAGAGCGGGAGGGCCTGGCATTCAGTACTTC
CDR3 protein: CASSILRAGGPGIQYF
J gene: TRBJ2-4
clone size: .
D gene: TRBD2
V gene: TRBV19

CDR3 DNA: TGTGCCAGCAGTACACAGGGGATGGGAACTGAAGCTTTCTTT
CDR3 protein: CASSTQGMGTEAFF
J gene: TRBJ1-1
clone size: .
D gene: TRBD1
V gene: TRBV6-2/TRBV6-3

CDR3 DNA: TGTGCCACACGGGATCCAGGCCAGAATTTTAATCAGCCCCAGCATTTT
CDR3 protein: CATRDPGQNFNQPQHF
J gene: TRBJ1-5
clone size: .
D gene: .
V gene: TRBV15

CDR3 DNA: TGTGCCAGCAGCTTGACAGGGGGCACTGAAGCTTTCTTT
CDR3 protein: CASSLTGGTEAFF
J gene: TRBJ1-1
clone size: .
D gene: TRBD1
V gene: TRBV7-8

CDR3 DNA: TGTGCCAGCCGGGACTTCAATGAGCAGTTCTTC
CDR3 protein: CASRDFNEQFF
J gene: TRBJ2-1
clone size: .
D gene: .
V gene: TRBV28

CDR3 DNA: TGTGCCAGCAGTTTCTCCCTCGCCTACGAGCAGTACTTC
CDR3 protein: CASSFSLAYEQYF
J gene: TRBJ2-7
clone size: once
D gene: .
V gene: TRBV28

CDR3 DNA: TGCAGCGTCCAGCGGGGAAGGTCCGGGGAGCTGTTTTTT
CDR3 protein: CSVQRGRSGELFF
J gene: TRBJ2-2
clone size: .
D gene: TRBD2
V gene: TRBV29-1

CDR3 DNA: TGCGCCAGCAGCGCCTCAGGTGAGCAGTTCTTC
CDR3 protein: CASSASGEQFF
J gene: TRBJ2-1
clone size: .
D gene: .
V gene: TRBV5-1

CDR3 DNA: TGTGCCAGCAGCCAAGTAGCGGGAGTCGGGTACGAGCAGTACTTC
CDR3 protein: CASSQVAGVGYEQYF
J gene: TRBJ2-7
clone size: .
D gene: TRBD2
V gene: TRBV3-1/TRBV3-2

CDR3 DNA: TGTGCCAGCAGCGTAGGAGAGGGGAGGTATGGCTACACCTTC
CDR3 protein: CASSVGEGRYGYTF
J gene: TRBJ1-2
clone size: .
D gene: .
V gene: TRBV9

CDR3 DNA: TGTGCCAGCAGTGTCAGGGGGATTAACTATGGCTACACCTTC
CDR3 protein: CASSVRGINYGYTF
J gene: TRBJ1-2
clone size: .
D gene: TRBD1
V gene: TRBV2

CDR3 DNA: TGTGCCAGCAGCTCGGAGGGGGCGTGGGAAAAACTGTTTTTT
CDR3 protein: CASSSEGAWEKLFF
J gene: TRBJ1-4
clone size: .
D gene: TRBD1
V gene: TRBV5-4

CDR3 DNA: TGCGCCAGCAGCCAAGATCATCTCGGGGCTGAAGCTTTCTTT
CDR3 protein: CASSQDHLGAEAFF
J gene: TRBJ1-1
clone size: .
D gene: .
V gene: TRBV4-1

CDR3 DNA: TGTGCTAGTGGTTTGTGGACAGGGGGCACCGGGGAGCTGTTTTTT
CDR3 protein: CASGLWTGGTGELFF
J gene: TRBJ2-2
clone size: .
D gene: TRBD1
V gene: TRBV12-5

CDR3 DNA: TGCGCCAGCAGCCAAGGCTCGACAGCCCAAGAGACCCAGTACTTC
CDR3 protein: CASSQGSTAQETQYF
J gene: TRBJ2-5
clone size: .
D gene: .
V gene: TRBV4-1

CDR3 DNA: TGTGCCAGCAGCTGGCTTTGGACAGGGGATTCACCCCTCCACTTT
CDR3 protein: CASSWLWTGDSPLHF
J gene: TRBJ1-6
clone size: .
D gene: TRBD1
V gene: TRBV7-9

CDR3 DNA: TGCGCCAGCAGCCAGACTTGGACTAGCGGGGGGGCCGGGGAGCTGTTTTTT
CDR3 protein: CASSQTWTSGGAGELFF
J gene: TRBJ2-2
clone size: .
D gene: TRBD2
V gene: TRBV4-1

CDR3 DNA: TGTGCCACCAGTGATAGTAACAGGGAAACGCAGTTCTTC
CDR3 protein: CATSDSNRETQFF
J gene: TRBJ2-1
clone size: .
D gene: .
V gene: TRBV24-1

CDR3 DNA: TGTGCCAGCTCCCGAGACAGGGGCAGACAGCCCCAGCATTTT
CDR3 protein: CASSRDRGRQPQHF
J gene: TRBJ1-5
clone size: .
D gene: TRBD1
V gene: TRBV18

CDR3 DNA: TGTGCCAGCAGCTCCAACTACGAGCAGTACTTC
CDR3 protein: CASSSNYEQYF
J gene: TRBJ2-7
clone size: .
D gene: .
V gene: TRBV7-2

CDR3 DNA: TGCAGCGTTGAACCAGGGGGAGAGGCGCATGGCTACACCTTC
CDR3 protein: CSVEPGGEAHGYTF
J gene: TRBJ1-2
clone size: .
D gene: TRBD1
V gene: TRBV29-1

CDR3 DNA: TGTGCCAGCAGGTCACCGGGACTAGCCTACAATGAGCAGTTCTTC
CDR3 protein: CASRSPGLAYNEQFF
J gene: TRBJ2-1
clone size: .
D gene: TRBD2
V gene: TRBV7-3

CDR3 DNA: TGCGCCAGCAGCTTGGACAGCTTCCAAGAGACCCAGTACTTC
CDR3 protein: CASSLDSFQETQYF
J gene: TRBJ2-5
clone size: .
D gene: .
V gene: TRBV5-1

CDR3 DNA: TGTGCCAGCAGCCCCGGACACGGCTACGAGCAGTACTTC
CDR3 protein: CASSPGHGYEQYF
J gene: TRBJ2-7
clone size: .
D gene: .
V gene: TRBV9

CDR3 DNA: TGTGCCAGCAGCGGGAGCGGCACAGATACGCAGTATTTT
CDR3 protein: CASSGSGTDTQYF
J gene: TRBJ2-3
clone size: .
D gene: .
V gene: TRBV6-6

CDR3 DNA: TGTGCCAGCAGCAGAGACAGGTCCGAGCAGTACTTC
CDR3 protein: CASSRDRSEQYF
J gene: TRBJ2-7
clone size: .
D gene: .
V gene: TRBV5-4

CDR3 DNA: TGCGCCAGCAGTTTGTTACCCTCACAGGGGGGCATCACAGATACGCAGTATTTT
CDR3 protein: CASSLLPSQGGITDTQYF
J gene: TRBJ2-3
clone size: few
D gene: TRBD1
V gene: TRBV5-1

CDR3 DNA: TGTGCCAGCAGCTTAGCGGGGCTAGCGGGGGGTTTTGAGCAGTTCTTC
CDR3 protein: CASSLAGLAGGFEQFF
J gene: TRBJ2-1
clone size: .
D gene: TRBD2
V gene: TRBV7-6

CDR3 DNA: TGTGCCAGCAGCCCTGGACAGGGGTCGCCCAATGAGCAGTTCTTC
CDR3 protein: CASSPGQGSPNEQFF
J gene: TRBJ2-1
clone size: .
D gene: TRBD1
V gene: TRBV11-2

CDR3 DNA: TGTGCCAGCATGCGGGGGGTTGTAAGCCCTGAAGCTTTCTTT
CDR3 protein: CASMRGVVSPEAFF
J gene: TRBJ1-1
clone size: .
D gene: .
V gene: TRBV25-1

CDR3 DNA: TGTGCCAGCAGCTTGGCGGGCCTCGGGGACGAGCAGTACTTC
CDR3 protein: CASSLAGLGDEQYF
J gene: TRBJ2-7
clone size: once
D gene: .
V gene: TRBV5-6

CDR3 DNA: TGCGCCAGCAGGAGGGAAGGGGGTAGTGTGCAGTACTTC
CDR3 protein: CASRREGGSVQYF
J gene: TRBJ2-7
clone size: .
D gene: .
V gene: TRBV5-1

CDR3 DNA: TGTGCCAGTAAAAGACAGGGTAGTCAGCCCCAGCATTTT
CDR3 protein: CASKRQGSQPQHF
J gene: TRBJ1-5
clone size: .
D gene: TRBD1
V gene: TRBV19

CDR3 DNA: TGCGCCAGCAGATCCGGGACAGGAGCCTACGAGCAGTACTTC
CDR3 protein: CASRSGTGAYEQYF
J gene: TRBJ2-7
clone size: .
D gene: TRBD1
V gene: TRBV10-2